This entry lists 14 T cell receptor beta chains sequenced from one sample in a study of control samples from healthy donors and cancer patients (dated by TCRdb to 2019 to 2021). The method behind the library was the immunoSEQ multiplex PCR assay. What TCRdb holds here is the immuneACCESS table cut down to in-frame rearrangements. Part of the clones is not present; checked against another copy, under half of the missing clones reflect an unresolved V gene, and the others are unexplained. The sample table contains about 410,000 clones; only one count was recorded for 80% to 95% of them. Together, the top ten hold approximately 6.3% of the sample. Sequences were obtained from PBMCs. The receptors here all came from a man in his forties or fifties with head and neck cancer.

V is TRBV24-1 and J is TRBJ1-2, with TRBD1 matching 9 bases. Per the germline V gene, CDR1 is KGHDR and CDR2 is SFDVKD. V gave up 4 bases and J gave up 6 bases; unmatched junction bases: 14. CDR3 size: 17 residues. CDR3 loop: CATSDSGRGTGTDGYTF. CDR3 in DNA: TGTGCCACCAGTGACTCCGGAAGAGGGACAGGGACTGATGGCTACACCTTC.

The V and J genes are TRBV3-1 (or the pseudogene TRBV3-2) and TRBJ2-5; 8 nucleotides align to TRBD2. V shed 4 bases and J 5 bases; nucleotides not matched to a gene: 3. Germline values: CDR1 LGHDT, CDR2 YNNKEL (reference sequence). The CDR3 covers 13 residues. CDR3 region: CASSPGLVETQYF. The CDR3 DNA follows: TGTGCCAGCAGCCCGGGACTAGTGGAGACCCAGTACTTC.

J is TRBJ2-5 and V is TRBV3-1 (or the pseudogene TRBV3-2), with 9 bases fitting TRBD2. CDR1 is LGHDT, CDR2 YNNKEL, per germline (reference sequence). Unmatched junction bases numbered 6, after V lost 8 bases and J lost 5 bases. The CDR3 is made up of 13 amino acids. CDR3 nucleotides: TGTGCCAGCGGCGGGGGGGCCTTGGAGACCCAGTACTTC. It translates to CASGGGALETQYF.

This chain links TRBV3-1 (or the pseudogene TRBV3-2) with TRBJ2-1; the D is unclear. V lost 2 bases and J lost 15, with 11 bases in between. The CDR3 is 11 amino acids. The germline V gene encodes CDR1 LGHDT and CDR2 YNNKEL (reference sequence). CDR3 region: CASSQRDLVFF. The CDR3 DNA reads TGTGCCAGCAGCCAACGTGATCTTGTGTTCTTC.

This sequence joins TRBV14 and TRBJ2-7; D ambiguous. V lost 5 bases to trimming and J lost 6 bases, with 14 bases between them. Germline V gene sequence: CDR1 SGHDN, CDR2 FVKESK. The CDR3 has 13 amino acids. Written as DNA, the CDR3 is TGTGCCAGCAGCGAGCCAAGATACGGCGAGCAGTACTTC. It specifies CASSEPRYGEQYF.

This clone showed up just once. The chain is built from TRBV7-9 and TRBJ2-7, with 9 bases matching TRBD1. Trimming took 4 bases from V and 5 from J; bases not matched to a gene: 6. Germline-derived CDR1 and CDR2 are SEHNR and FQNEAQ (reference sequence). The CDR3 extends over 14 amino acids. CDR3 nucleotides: TGTGCCAGCAGCTCCGGACAGGGGTTCGACGAGCAGTACTTC. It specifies CASSSGQGFDEQYF. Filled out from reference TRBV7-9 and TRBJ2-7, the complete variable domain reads DTGVSQNPRHKITKRGQNVTFRCDPISEHNRLYWYRQTLGQGPEFLTYFQNEAQLEKSRLLSDRFSAERPKGSFSTLEIQRTEQGDSAMYLCASSSGQGFDEQYFGPGTRLTVT.

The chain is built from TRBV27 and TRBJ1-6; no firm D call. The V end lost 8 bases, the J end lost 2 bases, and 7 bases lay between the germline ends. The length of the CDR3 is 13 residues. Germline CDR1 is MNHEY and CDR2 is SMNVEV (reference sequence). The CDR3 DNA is TGTGCCAGCGCAGGTCCCTATAATTCACCCCTCCACTTT. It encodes CASAGPYNSPLHF.

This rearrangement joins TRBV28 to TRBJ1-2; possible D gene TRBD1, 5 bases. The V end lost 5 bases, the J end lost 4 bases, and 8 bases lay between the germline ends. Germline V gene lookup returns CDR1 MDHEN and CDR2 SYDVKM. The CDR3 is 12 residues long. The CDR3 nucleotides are TGTGCCAGCAGTCTGACAGCCTATGGCTACACCTTC. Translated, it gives CASSLTAYGYTF.

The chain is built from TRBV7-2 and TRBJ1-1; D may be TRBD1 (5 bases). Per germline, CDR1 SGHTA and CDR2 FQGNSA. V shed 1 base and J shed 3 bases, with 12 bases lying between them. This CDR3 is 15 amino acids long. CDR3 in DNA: TGTGCCAGCAGCTTAGGGCGAGGAGGGGACACTGAAGCTTTCTTT. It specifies CASSLGRGGDTEAFF.

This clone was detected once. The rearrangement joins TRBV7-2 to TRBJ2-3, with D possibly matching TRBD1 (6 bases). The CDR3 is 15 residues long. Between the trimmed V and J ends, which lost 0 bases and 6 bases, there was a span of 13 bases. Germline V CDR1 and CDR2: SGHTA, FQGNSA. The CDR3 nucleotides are TGTGCCAGCAGCTTAGCGGGGGCCCCTGGGGATACGCAGTATTTT. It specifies CASSLAGAPGDTQYF.

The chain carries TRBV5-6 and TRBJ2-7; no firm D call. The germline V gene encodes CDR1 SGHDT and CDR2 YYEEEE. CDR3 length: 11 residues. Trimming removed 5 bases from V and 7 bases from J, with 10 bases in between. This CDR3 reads CASSYAGEQYF. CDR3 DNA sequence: TGTGCCAGCAGTTACGCCGGAGAGCAGTACTTC.

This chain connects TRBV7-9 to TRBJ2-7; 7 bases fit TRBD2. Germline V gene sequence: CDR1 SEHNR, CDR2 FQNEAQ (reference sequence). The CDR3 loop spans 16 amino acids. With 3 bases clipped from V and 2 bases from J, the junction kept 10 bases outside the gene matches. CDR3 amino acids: CASSLGGFGGAYEQYF. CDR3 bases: TGTGCCAGCAGCTTGGGTGGGTTTGGGGGGGCCTACGAGCAGTACTTC.

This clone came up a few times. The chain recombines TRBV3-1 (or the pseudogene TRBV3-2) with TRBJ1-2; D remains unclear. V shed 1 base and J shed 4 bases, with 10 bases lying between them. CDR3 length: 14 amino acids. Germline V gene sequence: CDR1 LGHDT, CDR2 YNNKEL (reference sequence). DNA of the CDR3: TGTGCCAGCAGCCAAGGAAGGGAGGTCTATGGCTACACCTTC. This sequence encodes CASSQGREVYGYTF.

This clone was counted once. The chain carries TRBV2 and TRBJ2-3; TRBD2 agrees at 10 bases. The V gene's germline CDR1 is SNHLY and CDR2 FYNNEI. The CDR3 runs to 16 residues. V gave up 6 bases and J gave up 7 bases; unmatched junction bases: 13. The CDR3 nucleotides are TGTGCCAGCAGGGGAGAGCGGGAGGGCCTTTGGTATACGCAGTATTTT. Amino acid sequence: CASRGEREGLWYTQYF.